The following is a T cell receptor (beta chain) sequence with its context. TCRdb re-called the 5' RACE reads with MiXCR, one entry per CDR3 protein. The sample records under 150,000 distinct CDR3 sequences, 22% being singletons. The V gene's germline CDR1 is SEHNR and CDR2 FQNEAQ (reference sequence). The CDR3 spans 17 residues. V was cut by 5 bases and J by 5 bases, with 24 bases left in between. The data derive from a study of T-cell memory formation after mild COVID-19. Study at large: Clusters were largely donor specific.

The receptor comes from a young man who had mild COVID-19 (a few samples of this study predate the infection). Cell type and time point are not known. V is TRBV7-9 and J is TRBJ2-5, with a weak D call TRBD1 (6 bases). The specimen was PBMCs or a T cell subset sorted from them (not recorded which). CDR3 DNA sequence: TGTGCCAGCAGCCCCTCGACAGGAGGTGGGGTATGGGAGACCCAGTACTTC. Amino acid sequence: CASSPSTGGGVWETQYF.